One sample yielded the 25 T cell receptor beta chains listed below, sequenced in a study of CD8 T cells in ankylosing spondylitis. The antigens for these receptors are not known. One entry per CDR3 protein results from TCRdb running MiXCR on the 5' RACE reads. This table holds approximately 150,000 distinct CDR3 sequences, over 15% found once. General study results and limits: Fewer than 10 highly homologous variants formed a TCR beta motif that appeared characteristic of ankylosing spondylitis blood.

Sequenced material: blood, either unsorted or a sorted T cell fraction (not recorded which). Receptors originate from a male donor with ankylosing spondylitis.

This clonotype has a handful of counts. This chain links TRBV15 with TRBJ1-2; 7 bases line up with TRBD1. Germline-derived CDR1 and CDR2 are LNHNV and YYDKDF (reference sequence). J was trimmed by 6 bases and V by 3 bases; bases with no gene match: 10. The CDR3 spans 15 residues. The DNA of the CDR3 is TGTGCCACCAGCAGGATCTACAGGGGAGAGGATGGCTACACCTTC. Amino acid sequence: CATSRIYRGEDGYTF.

This clonotype has only a few counts. The chain couples TRBV12-3 or TRBV12-4 to TRBJ2-7; the D gene could be TRBD1 or TRBD2 (5 bases each). With 2 bases removed from V and 5 bases from J, the gap between germline ends came to 10 bases. The CDR3 has 13 residues. In DNA form, the CDR3 reads TGTGCCAGCAGTTTAATCGAGGGGAACGAGCAGTACTTC. This gives the protein CASSLIEGNEQYF.

There are a few counts of this clonotype. V is TRBV6-5 and J is TRBJ2-7; 8 bases fit TRBD1. The CDR3 is 14 amino acids. Germline trimming cut 2 bases from V and 3 bases from J; bases unmatched to any gene: 3. CDR1 is MNHEY, CDR2 SVGAGI, per germline. For the CDR3, the DNA is TGTGCCAGCAGTTACGGGACAGGAAACTACGAGCAGTACTTC. The encoded protein is CASSYGTGNYEQYF.

The chain has TRBV29-1 and TRBJ2-7; 12 bases fit TRBD2. V shed 6 bases, J shed 5 bases, and the junction held 11 bases outside the gene matches. From germline, CDR1 is SQVTM and CDR2 ANQGSEA. The CDR3 is 15 amino acids. The DNA of the CDR3 is TGCAGCGTGTTCCTGACTAGCGGGAGAGACGACGAGCAGTACTTC. Residues: CSVFLTSGRDDEQYF.

This rearrangement joins TRBV24-1 to TRBJ2-2, with 10 bases matching TRBD2. Trimming removed 4 bases from V and 5 bases from J; junction bases left unmatched: 6. CDR3 size: 16 residues. The germline CDR1 and CDR2 sequences are KGHDR and SFDVKD. For the CDR3, the DNA is TGTGCCACCAGTGACCCTAGCGGGAGAGGGACCGGGGAGCTGTTTTTT. It translates to CATSDPSGRGTGELFF.

This clonotype has just one count. The gene calls are TRBV7-9 and TRBJ2-5, with 8 bases that match TRBD2. The CDR3 spans 15 residues. The V gene's germline CDR1 is SEHNR and CDR2 FQNEAQ (reference sequence). V trimming: 5 bases; J trimming: 5 bases; junction bases outside the gene matches: 10. CDR3 in DNA: TGTGCCAGCAGCGTTTGGACTAGCATCATGGAGACCCAGTACTTC. This sequence encodes CASSVWTSIMETQYF.

This clonotype has just a few counts. CDR3 DNA: TGTGCCAGCAGTTCCCCCGGGGGCCGGACCGGGGAGCTGTTTTTT. Translation gives CASSSPGGRTGELFF. The genes are TRBV27 and TRBJ2-2; either TRBD1 or TRBD2 may fit D (6 bases each). Germline loops: CDR1 MNHEY, CDR2 SMNVEV (reference sequence). Trimming removed 4 bases at V and 5 bases at J, with 14 bases between. This CDR3 has 15 amino acids.

In its sample, this clonotype was seen a few times. The J gene is TRBJ2-3, the V gene TRBV6-1; TRBD2 matches at 9 bases. Unmatched junction bases numbered 14, after V lost 5 bases and J lost 2 bases. CDR1 is MNHNS and CDR2 is SASEGT in the germline V gene. The CDR3 has 18 amino acids. The CDR3 region is CASSTGSGGRDPTDTQYF. The CDR3 DNA follows: TGTGCCAGCAGTACGGGGTCTGGCGGGAGGGACCCCACAGATACGCAGTATTTT.

This clonotype was counted only a few times. The chain is built from TRBV3-1 and TRBJ2-3; perhaps TRBD1 as D (5 bases). Trimming stripped 3 bases from V and 1 base from J, with 8 bases between. CDR1 LGHDT and CDR2 YNNKEL come from the germline V gene (reference sequence). This CDR3 comprises 14 residues. The CDR3 sequence is CASSQQGGTDTQYF. CDR3 DNA: TGTGCCAGCAGCCAGCAAGGGGGCACAGATACGCAGTATTTT.

A few counts support this clonotype. The chain combines TRBV12-3 or TRBV12-4 with TRBJ1-5; TRBD1 agrees at 7 bases. This CDR3 contains 15 residues. The ends lost 6 bases at V and 4 bases at J; junction bases unmatched: 9. This CDR3 reads CASSPLDRENQPQHF. CDR3 DNA: TGTGCCAGCAGCCCCCTCGACAGGGAAAATCAGCCCCAGCATTTT.

The chain employs TRBV6-1 and TRBJ2-7, with TRBD1 matching 9 bases. The CDR3 length is 16 residues. Unmatched junction bases numbered 10, after V lost 6 bases and J lost 1 base. The germline V gene has CDR1 MNHNS and CDR2 SASEGT. This chain's CDR3 is CASSFLNRGPSYEQYF. Written as DNA, the CDR3 is TGTGCCAGCAGCTTCCTTAACAGGGGGCCATCCTACGAGCAGTACTTC.

V and J are TRBV27 and TRBJ2-7; 8 positions agree with TRBD2. There are 12 residues in the CDR3. The germline V gene encodes CDR1 MNHEY and CDR2 SMNVEV (reference sequence). V dropped 7 bases and J dropped 4; count of bases not matched to a gene: 3. The CDR3 DNA follows: TGTGCCAGCATCGGGGGGGCTTACGAGCAGTACTTC. Protein sequence: CASIGGAYEQYF.

The CDR3 DNA reads TGCAGTGCTAGAGATGATGGACTAGCGCGCACAGATACGCAGTATTTT. Translation: CSARDDGLARTDTQYF. The chain couples TRBV20-1 to TRBJ2-3, with 9 bases matching TRBD2. The germline V gene encodes CDR1 DFQATT and CDR2 SNEGSKA (reference sequence). V was pared by 0 bases and J by 1 base, with 5 bases of the junction left unmatched. The CDR3 spans 16 residues.

The J gene is TRBJ2-7, the V gene TRBV7-8; TRBD2 might be the D (6 bases). Germline CDR1 is SGHVS and CDR2 is FQNEAQ. Trimming shortened V by 4 bases and J by 4 bases, and 17 bases separated the two germline ends. The CDR3 runs 15 residues. CDR3 amino acids: CASSYLAETFYEQYF. The CDR3 DNA sequence: TGTGCCAGCAGCTACTTAGCGGAGACATTTTACGAGCAGTACTTC.

With respect to this clonotype: This may come from a read error, since a much larger clone is one base off. This chain links TRBV29-1 with TRBJ1-2, with D unresolved. The germline gives CDR1 SQVTM, CDR2 ANQGSEA. This CDR3 is 11 amino acids long. V lost 1 base, J lost 7 bases, and 7 bases lay in between. The CDR3 DNA reads TGCAGCGTTGAAGGGGGAGGTGGCTACACCTTC. It specifies CSVEGGGGYTF.

The chain couples TRBV5-5 to TRBJ2-1; no clear D gene. This CDR3 spans 13 amino acids. CDR1 is SGHKS, CDR2 YYEKEE, per germline (reference sequence). Trimming took off 0 bases at V and 6 bases at J, with 7 bases between the two ends. The CDR3 DNA is TGTGCCAGCAGCTTGGCTGGGGTCAATGAGCAGTTCTTC. This encodes CASSLAGVNEQFF.

CDR3 coding DNA: TGTGCCAGCAGTTACTCGCCCGGTAGCTCCTACGAGCAGTACTTC. It is translated as CASSYSPGSSYEQYF. The rearrangement joins TRBV6-5 to TRBJ2-7; D is ambiguous. In germline, CDR1 is MNHEY, CDR2 SVGAGI. With 0 bases removed from V and 0 bases from J, the gap between germline ends came to 9 bases. There are 15 residues in the CDR3.

This sequence joins TRBV14 and TRBJ1-4; 8 bases are a match to TRBD1. With V trimmed by 2 bases and J by 5 bases, 4 bases remained unmatched. Germline loops: CDR1 SGHDN, CDR2 FVKESK. The CDR3 loop spans 15 amino acids. CDR3 DNA: TGTGCCAGCAGCCAATACAGGGGGGACAATGAAAAACTGTTTTTT. Translated: CASSQYRGDNEKLFF. Filled out from reference TRBV14 and TRBJ1-4, the complete variable domain reads EAGVTQFPSHSVIEKGQTVTLRCDPISGHDNLYWYRRVMGKEIKFLLHFVKESKQDESGMPNNRFLAERTGGTYSTLKVQPAELEDSGVYFCASSQYRGDNEKLFFGSGTQLSVL.

This clonotype was detected many times. The chain recombines TRBV29-1 with TRBJ2-7, with 7 bases identical to TRBD2. The CDR3 is 14 residues long. Looked up from germline, CDR1 is SQVTM and CDR2 is ANQGSEA. J lost 6 bases, V lost 0 bases, and 8 bases had no gene match. The CDR3 DNA sequence: TGCAGCGTTGAAGATGGACTAGGGATGGGCGAGCAGTACTTC. Protein: CSVEDGLGMGEQYF.

The V gene is TRBV27, the J gene TRBJ2-7; 12 bases agree with TRBD2. Germline assignment: CDR1 MNHEY and CDR2 SMNVEV (reference sequence). With 3 bases clipped from V and 3 bases from J, the junction kept 3 bases outside the gene matches. This CDR3 has 15 residues. CDR3 loop: CASSLKTSGGYEQYF. The CDR3 coding sequence is TGTGCCAGCAGTTTGAAGACTAGCGGGGGCTACGAGCAGTACTTC.

The chain joins TRBV9 to TRBJ2-5, with 8 bases matching TRBD2. V lost 0 bases and J lost 1; bases outside the gene matches: 5. Germline CDR1 SGDLS, CDR2 YYNGEE. The CDR3 is made up of 16 amino acids. CDR3 in amino acids: CASSVATSGIQETQYF. The CDR3, as DNA: TGTGCCAGCAGCGTAGCAACTAGCGGAATCCAAGAGACCCAGTACTTC.

This clonotype was counted once. The V call is TRBV9, the J call TRBJ2-7; 7 bases align to TRBD2. Trimming at V came to 6 bases and at J to 3 bases, leaving 9 bases not matched to a gene. The CDR3 consists of 14 residues. Germline assignment: CDR1 SGDLS and CDR2 YYNGEE. CDR3 amino acids: CASNPSGGDYEQYF. CDR3 sequence (DNA): TGTGCCAGCAACCCTAGCGGAGGAGACTACGAGCAGTACTTC.

The V and J genes are TRBV12-3 or TRBV12-4 and TRBJ2-5; D gene ambiguous. This CDR3 is 15 amino acids long. Trimming left V 0 bases short and J 2 bases short, with 10 bases between. CDR3 sequence reads: CASSLALVGQETQYF. In DNA form, the CDR3 reads TGTGCCAGCAGTTTAGCCTTGGTTGGGCAAGAGACCCAGTACTTC.

A single count supports this clonotype. Sequence at one end of the junction differs from germline and may be a read error. The CDR3 sequence: CASSDDRPNSEAFF. The CDR3 bases are TGTGCCAGCAGTGATGACAGACCGAACTCTGAAGCTTTCTTT. This rearrangement joins TRBV25-1 to TRBJ1-1, with D maybe TRBD1 (5 bases). CDR1 is MGHDK, CDR2 SYGVNS, per germline. The CDR3 extends over 14 amino acids.

This clonotype was counted at least ten times. The chain couples TRBV6-2 or TRBV6-3 to TRBJ1-1; 7 nucleotides line up with TRBD1. The junction had 9 bases not matched to a gene; V was cut back by 5 bases and J by 3 bases. The CDR3 extends over 15 amino acids. Germline CDR1 and CDR2: MNHEY and SVGEGT. The CDR3 DNA reads TGTGCCAGCAGTAATCGACAGGGTTGGGACACTGAAGCTTTCTTT. It codes for CASSNRQGWDTEAFF.